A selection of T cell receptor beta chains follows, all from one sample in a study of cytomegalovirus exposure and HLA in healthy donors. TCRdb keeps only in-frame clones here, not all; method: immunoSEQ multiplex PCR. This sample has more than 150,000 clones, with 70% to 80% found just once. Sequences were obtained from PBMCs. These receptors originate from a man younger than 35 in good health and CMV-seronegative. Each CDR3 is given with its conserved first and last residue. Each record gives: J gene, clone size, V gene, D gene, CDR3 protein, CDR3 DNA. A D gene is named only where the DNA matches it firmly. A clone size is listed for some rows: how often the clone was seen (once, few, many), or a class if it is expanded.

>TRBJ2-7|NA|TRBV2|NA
CASIWADTSYEQYF
TGTGCCAGCATTTGGGCGGACACCTCCTACGAGCAGTACTTC
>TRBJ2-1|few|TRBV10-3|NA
CAISQVDEQFF
TGTGCCATCAGTCAGGTGGATGAGCAGTTCTTC
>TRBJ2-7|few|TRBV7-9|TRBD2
CASSRSSGQSSYEQYF
TGTGCCAGCAGCAGGTCTAGCGGGCAAAGCTCCTACGAGCAGTACTTC
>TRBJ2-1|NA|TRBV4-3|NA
CASSQVGGPYNEQFF
TGCGCCAGCAGCCAAGTCGGGGGGCCATACAATGAGCAGTTCTTC
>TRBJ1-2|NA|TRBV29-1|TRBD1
CSVLDRGSNYGYTF
TGCAGCGTCCTCGACAGGGGCTCTAACTATGGCTACACCTTC
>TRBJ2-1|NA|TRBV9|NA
CASSVQGNEQFF
TGTGCCAGCAGCGTACAGGGAAATGAGCAGTTCTTC
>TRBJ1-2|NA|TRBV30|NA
CAWSGGLRSGYTF
TGTGCCTGGAGTGGGGGGCTGAGAAGTGGCTACACCTTC
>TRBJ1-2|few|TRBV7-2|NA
CASSLGPEANYGYTF
TGTGCCAGCAGCTTAGGGCCAGAAGCTAACTATGGCTACACCTTC
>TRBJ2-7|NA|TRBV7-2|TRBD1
CASRSTGQGNEQYF
TGTGCCAGCAGAAGCACGGGACAGGGGAACGAGCAGTACTTC
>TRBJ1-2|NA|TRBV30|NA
CAWSAGVANYGYTF
TGTGCCTGGAGCGCAGGGGTCGCGAACTATGGCTACACCTTC
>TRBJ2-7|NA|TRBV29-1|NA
CSVVGSFYEQYF
TGCAGCGTTGTGGGCAGCTTCTACGAGCAGTACTTC
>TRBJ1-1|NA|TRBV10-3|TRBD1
CALRTGRDTEAFF
TGTGCCTTACGGACAGGAAGGGACACTGAAGCTTTCTTT
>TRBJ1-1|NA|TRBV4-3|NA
CASSQDLLQGNTEAFF
TGCGCCAGCAGCCAAGATCTCTTACAGGGGAACACTGAAGCTTTCTTT
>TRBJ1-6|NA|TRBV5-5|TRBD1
CASSLWQGASPLHF
TGTGCCAGCAGCTTGTGGCAGGGGGCTTCACCCCTCCACTTT
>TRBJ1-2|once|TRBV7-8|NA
CASSLGTSTGGGYTF
TGTGCCAGCAGCTTAGGAACCTCGACAGGTGGTGGCTACACCTTC